Given below is one TCR beta chain in context. As yet, its antigen is unknown. In germline, CDR1 is MDHEN, CDR2 SYDVKM. This CDR3 spans 17 amino acids. The J segment lost 2 bases and the V segment lost 6 bases, leaving 16 bases of the junction unmatched. The PCR employed 60 Vbeta primers together with 13 Jbeta primers. Generated by immunoSEQ multiplex PCR, the TCRdb table keeps only in-frame clones and is missing some. In the table there are around 130,000 clones, around 85% of which are singletons. The data derive from a study of cytomegalovirus exposure and HLA in healthy donors. General study points: Most CMV-associated TCR beta chains were later found to appear HLA-restricted.

Sample: PBMCs. This sequence originates from a man aged 25 to 40 in good health and CMV-seronegative. V is TRBV28 and J is TRBJ2-7; 7 bases align to TRBD1. CDR3 loop: CASRPGQRPETAYEQYF. DNA of the CDR3: TGTGCCAGCAGACCGGGACAGCGTCCTGAGACAGCCTACGAGCAGTACTTC.